Here is one TCR beta chain with its context. Clones were read by immunoSEQ multiplex PCR, and TCRdb kept only the in-frame ones, dropping some. Among 200,000 to 300,000 clones listed, over 80% were seen once. The CDR3 covers 14 residues. The germline V gene has CDR1 PRHDT and CDR2 FYEKMQ (reference sequence). The V and J ends lost 3 bases and 7 bases respectively, with 13 bases between them. This specimen belongs to a study of blood T cell repertoires in COVID-19. The receptor's source is a woman between 40 and 50 years old with acute or convalescent COVID-19. Sequencing was performed on peripheral blood. V usage is TRBV13 and J usage is TRBJ2-1; D remains unclear. The CDR3 nucleotides read TGTGCCAGCAGCTTCCAGGCCCGCCTGAATGAGCAGTTCTTC. Encoded protein: CASSFQARLNEQFF.